These 19 T cell receptor beta chains were sequenced from one sample in a study of regulatory T cells in long-lasting Graves disease. The TCR beta library used iRepertoire HTBI primers with Arm-PCR amplification of CDR3. TCRdb reprocessed the multiplex PCR reads via MiXCR and lists one record per CDR3 protein. The sample includes 370,000 or so distinct CDR3 sequences, about 16% seen only once; the top ten take 20%. The time point: newly diagnosed GD, antithyroid drugs for less than 3 months. PBMCs were the source of the RNA used for TCR sequencing. These data were likewise used in another study, on T cells in Graves' hyperthyroidism and ophthalmopathy.

The sequenced sample was peripheral blood mononuclear cells (PBMCs), obtained at new diagnosis, from a patient treated with antithyroid drugs. Receptors were obtained from a woman between 18 and 29 years old with Graves disease.

This clonotype was detected ten times or more. This chain joins TRBV18 and TRBJ2-7; D is unresolved. The germline V and J ends were trimmed by 5 bases and 3 bases, with 11 bases remaining between them. The germline V gene has CDR1 KGHSH and CDR2 LQKENI. The CDR3 spans 13 residues. The CDR3 coding sequence is TGTGCCAGCTCAAACAAGGATCACTACGAGCAGTACTTC. As protein: CASSNKDHYEQYF.

The table lists this clonotype with many counts. The chain recombines TRBV20-1 with TRBJ2-1; TRBD2 aligns across 13 bases. The length of the CDR3 is 15 residues. Germline CDR1 is DFQATT and CDR2 is SNEGSKA (reference sequence). V lost 4 bases to trimming and J lost 7 bases; unmatched junction nucleotides: 7. The CDR3, as DNA: TGCAGTGCTAAACAGACTAGCGGGAGGAAGAATGAGCAGTTCTTC. Encoded protein: CSAKQTSGRKNEQFF.

The rearrangement links TRBV19 to TRBJ2-3; D remains ambiguous. The CDR3 contains 13 residues. V was cut by 3 bases and J by 2 bases, with 6 bases left in between. CDR1 LNHDA and CDR2 SQIVND come from the germline V gene (reference sequence). CDR3 nucleotides: TGTGCCAGTAGTATCAGACACACAGATACGCAGTATTTT. Translated, it gives CASSIRHTDTQYF.

This clonotype was detected many times. One end of the junction fails to match germline, which may point to a read error. The chain carries TRBV5-1 and TRBJ1-2; 7 bases line up with TRBD1. The CDR3 sequence is 16 residues long. Looked up from germline, CDR1 is SGHRS and CDR2 is YFSETQ. CDR3 region: CASSLVGDRQGGGYTF. CDR3 DNA sequence: TGTGCCAGCAGCTTGGTTGGCGACCGACAGGGTGGTGGCTACACCTTC.

This clonotype was seen at least ten times. V gene TRBV20-1 combines with J gene TRBJ2-1; the D is unclear. The CDR3 covers 16 residues. With 0 bases removed from V and 8 bases from J, the gap between germline ends came to 20 bases. Per germline, CDR1 DFQATT and CDR2 SNEGSKA (reference sequence). For the CDR3, the DNA is TGCAGTGCTAGAGATCGGGTAGTTTTAGCTAGGGATGAGCAGTTCTTC. Translating gives CSARDRVVLARDEQFF.

The rearrangement links TRBV19 to TRBJ1-3; D is unclear. The CDR3 contains 14 residues. Germline V gives CDR1 LNHDA, CDR2 SQIVND (reference sequence). The V gene lost 7 bases and the J gene lost 2 bases, with 12 bases spanning the gap. CDR3 nucleotide sequence: TGTGCCAGTATGTCGCTTGGGGCTGGAAACACCATATATTTT. As protein: CASMSLGAGNTIYF.

J is TRBJ1-2 and V is TRBV6-5; D is uncertain. V was clipped by 2 bases and J by 6 bases, with 10 bases between them. Per germline, CDR1 MNHEY and CDR2 SVGAGI. This CDR3 is 13 amino acids long. In nucleotides, the CDR3 is TGTGCCAGCAGTTACCTCGGGCTGGATGGCTACACCTTC. Protein sequence: CASSYLGLDGYTF.

Many counts were recorded for this clonotype. This sequence joins TRBV28 and TRBJ1-1; the D gene is possibly TRBD1 (5 bases). The V end lost 2 bases, the J end lost 1 base, and 17 bases lay between the germline ends. The CDR3 extends over 17 amino acids. CDR1 is MDHEN, CDR2 SYDVKM, per germline. The CDR3 sequence: CASSLPDWGARNTEAFF. The CDR3 nucleotides read TGTGCCAGCAGTTTACCGGACTGGGGCGCCCGGAACACTGAAGCTTTCTTT.

This clonotype was detected ten times or more. V is TRBV7-3 and J is TRBJ2-1, with 9 bases that match TRBD1. CDR3 size: 14 residues. V was pared by 8 bases and J by 8 bases, with 10 bases of the junction left unmatched. The germline V gene has CDR1 SGHTA and CDR2 FQGTGA. The chain's CDR3 is CASPGTGIIYEQFF. For the CDR3, the DNA is TGTGCCAGCCCCGGGACAGGGATAATCTATGAGCAGTTCTTC.

This clonotype has ten or more counts. CDR3 bases: TGTGCCACCAGTGATTTGTGGCAGACCGGGGAGCTGTTTTTT. Translation gives CATSDLWQTGELFF. This chain links TRBV24-1 with TRBJ2-2; D gene ambiguous. The CDR3 is made up of 14 amino acids. V was cut by 0 bases and J by 5 bases, with 6 bases left in between. The germline gives CDR1 KGHDR, CDR2 SFDVKD.

V usage is TRBV6-2 or TRBV6-3 and J usage is TRBJ2-3; TRBD2 matches at 10 bases. The CDR3 covers 16 residues. Trimming removed 6 bases from V and 5 bases from J; junction bases left unmatched: 11. CDR1 is MNHEY and CDR2 is SVGEGT in the germline V gene. CDR3: CASSPGKRGGGDTQYF. CDR3 in DNA: TGTGCCAGCAGCCCCGGGAAGCGGGGGGGCGGAGATACGCAGTATTTT.

Worth noting for this clonotype: One base away lies a much larger clone, so this may be a sequencing read error. V and J are TRBV7-2 and TRBJ1-1, with 12 bases matching TRBD1. The V and J ends lost 4 bases and 6 bases, in that order; junction bases with no gene match: 3. Germline V gene data show CDR1 as SGHTA and CDR2 as FQGNSA. The CDR3 contains 14 residues. As DNA, the CDR3 is TGTGCCAGCAGCTCCGGGACAGGGGGCGCTGAAGCTTTCTTT. Its translation: CASSSGTGGAEAFF.

This clonotype was detected ten times or more. The chain employs TRBV5-1 and TRBJ2-1; TRBD2 matches at 12 bases. Unmatched junction bases numbered 6, after V lost 2 bases and J lost 3 bases. The CDR3 sequence is 17 residues long. The germline V gene encodes CDR1 SGHRS and CDR2 YFSETQ. CDR3 in DNA: TGCGCCAGCAGCTTAGGGGGGACTAGCGGGTACTACAATGAGCAGTTCTTC. Protein sequence: CASSLGGTSGYYNEQFF.

This clonotype was recorded many times. The CDR3 nucleotides are TGTGCCAGCAGCACTGACCGGGACAGAATTAACACAGATACGCAGTATTTT. It translates to CASSTDRDRINTDTQYF. This chain connects TRBV7-2 to TRBJ2-3; 7 bases are shared with TRBD1. The junction had 13 bases not matched to a gene; V was cut back by 5 bases and J by 2 bases. Looked up from germline, CDR1 is SGHTA and CDR2 is FQGNSA. The CDR3 covers 17 residues.

The sample holds many counts of this clonotype. This sequence joins TRBV10-1 and TRBJ2-7; D is unresolved. Trimming shortened V by 7 bases and J by 3 bases, and 7 bases separated the two germline ends. The CDR3 has 11 amino acids. Germline CDR1 reads WNHNN; CDR2 reads SYGVQD (reference sequence). The CDR3 region is CASKARYEQYF. The CDR3 region has the DNA TGCGCCAGCAAAGCACGCTACGAGCAGTACTTC.

This clonotype was observed many times. This sequence joins TRBV20-1 and TRBJ2-1; 11 nucleotides line up with TRBD2. Trimming removed 3 bases from V and 4 bases from J; junction bases left unmatched: 8. Germline CDR1 is DFQATT and CDR2 is SNEGSKA (reference sequence). There are 16 residues in the CDR3. CDR3 sequence (DNA): TGCAGTGCTAGGGCTACTAGCGGGGGCCTTTACAATGAGCAGTTCTTC. It is translated as CSARATSGGLYNEQFF.

This chain connects TRBV5-6 to TRBJ2-2, with a weak D call TRBD2 (6 bases). The length of the CDR3 is 15 residues. The ends were cut back, 2 bases at V and 4 bases at J, with 12 bases in the middle. Germline lookup yields CDR1 SGHDT and CDR2 YYEEEE. The CDR3 sequence is CASSLPGLITGELFF. DNA of the CDR3: TGTGCCAGCAGCTTACCGGGACTGATCACCGGGGAGCTGTTTTTT. Supplemented by reference TRBV5-6 and TRBJ2-2, the full variable domain reads DAGVTQSPTHLIKTRGQQVTLRCSPKSGHDTVSWYQQALGQGPQFIFQYYEEEERQRGNFPDRFSGHQFPNYSSELNVNALLLGDSALYLCASSLPGLITGELFFGEGSRLTVL.

This clonotype was seen ten or more times. The V gene is TRBV10-3, the J gene TRBJ2-7; the match to TRBD2 covers 10 bases. The CDR3 is 13 amino acids. V shed 4 bases and J 5 bases; nucleotides not matched to a gene: 2. Germline lookup yields CDR1 ENHRY and CDR2 SYGVKD. CDR3 sequence: CAISGGTSDEQYF. The DNA for the CDR3 is TGTGCCATCAGTGGTGGGACTAGCGACGAGCAGTACTTC.

This clonotype was counted at least ten times. The chain uses TRBV7-9 and TRBJ2-1, with TRBD2 matching over 12 bases. V shed 5 bases and J 6 bases; nucleotides not matched to a gene: 5. Germline CDR1 SEHNR, CDR2 FQNEAQ (reference sequence). This CDR3 is built from 15 residues. This CDR3 reads CASSAGLAGSNEQFF. The CDR3 nucleotides are TGTGCCAGCAGCGCAGGACTAGCGGGAAGCAATGAGCAGTTCTTC.